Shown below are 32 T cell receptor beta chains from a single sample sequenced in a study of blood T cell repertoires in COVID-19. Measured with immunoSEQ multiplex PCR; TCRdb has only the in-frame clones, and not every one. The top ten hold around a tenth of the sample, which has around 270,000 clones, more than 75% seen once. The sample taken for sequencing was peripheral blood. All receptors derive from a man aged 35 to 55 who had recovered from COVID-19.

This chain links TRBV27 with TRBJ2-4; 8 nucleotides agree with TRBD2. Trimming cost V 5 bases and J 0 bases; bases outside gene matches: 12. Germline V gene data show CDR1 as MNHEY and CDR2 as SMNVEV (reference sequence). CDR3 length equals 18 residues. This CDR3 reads CASSPIAGSAIAKNIQYF. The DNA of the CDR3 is TGTGCCAGCAGTCCGATAGCGGGATCGGCAATAGCCAAAAACATTCAGTACTTC.

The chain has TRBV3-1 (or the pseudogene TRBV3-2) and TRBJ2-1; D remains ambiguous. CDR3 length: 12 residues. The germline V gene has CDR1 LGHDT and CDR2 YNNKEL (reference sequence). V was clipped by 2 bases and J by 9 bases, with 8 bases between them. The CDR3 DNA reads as TGTGCCAGCAGCCAACGGTTCGGTGAGCAGTTCTTC. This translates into CASSQRFGEQFF.

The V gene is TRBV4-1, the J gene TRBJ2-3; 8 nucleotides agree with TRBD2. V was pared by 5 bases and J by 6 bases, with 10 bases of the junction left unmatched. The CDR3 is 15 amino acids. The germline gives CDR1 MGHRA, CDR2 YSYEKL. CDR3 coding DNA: TGCGCCAGCAGCTCCGGGACCCGGGAGGGCGATACGCAGTATTTT. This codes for CASSSGTREGDTQYF.

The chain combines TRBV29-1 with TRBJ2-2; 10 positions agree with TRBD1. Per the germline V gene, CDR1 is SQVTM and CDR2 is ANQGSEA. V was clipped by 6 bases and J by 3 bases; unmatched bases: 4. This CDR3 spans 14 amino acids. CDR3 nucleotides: TGCAGCGTACGGGGACAGGGGTACACCGGGGAGCTGTTTTTT. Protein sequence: CSVRGQGYTGELFF.

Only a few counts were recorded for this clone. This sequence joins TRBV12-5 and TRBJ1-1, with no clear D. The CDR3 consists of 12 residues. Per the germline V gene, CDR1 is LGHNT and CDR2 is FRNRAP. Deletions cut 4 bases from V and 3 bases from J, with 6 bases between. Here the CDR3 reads CASGSFYTEAFF. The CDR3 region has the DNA TGTGCTAGTGGTTCCTTCTACACTGAAGCTTTCTTT.

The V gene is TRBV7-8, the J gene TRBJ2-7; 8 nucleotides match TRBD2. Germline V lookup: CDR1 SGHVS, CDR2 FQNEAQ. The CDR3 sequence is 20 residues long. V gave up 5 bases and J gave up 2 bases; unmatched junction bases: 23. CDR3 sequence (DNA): TGTGCCAGCAGCAATTTCCACTGGGCTCGGGAGGGAGGAGTAACCTACGAGCAGTACTTC. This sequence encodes CASSNFHWAREGGVTYEQYF. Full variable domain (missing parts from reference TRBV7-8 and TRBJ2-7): GAGVSQSPRYKVAKRGQDVALRCDPISGHVSLFWYQQALGQGPEFLTYFQNEAQLDKSGLPSDRFFAERPEGSVSTLKIQRTQQEDSAVYLCASSNFHWAREGGVTYEQYFGPGTRLTVT.

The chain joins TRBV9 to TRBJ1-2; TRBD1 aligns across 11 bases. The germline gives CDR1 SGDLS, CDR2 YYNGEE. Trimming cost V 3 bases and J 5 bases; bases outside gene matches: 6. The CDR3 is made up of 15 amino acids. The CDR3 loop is CASSGRRDRGYGYTF. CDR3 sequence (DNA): TGTGCCAGCAGCGGCAGAAGGGACAGGGGGTATGGCTACACCTTC.

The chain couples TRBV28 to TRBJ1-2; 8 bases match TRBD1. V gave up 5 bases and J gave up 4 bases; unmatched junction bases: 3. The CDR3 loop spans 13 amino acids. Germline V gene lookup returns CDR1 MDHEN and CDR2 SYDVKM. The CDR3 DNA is TGTGCCAGCAGTCTCACAGGGGGCTATGGCTACACCTTC. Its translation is CASSLTGGYGYTF.

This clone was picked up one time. The CDR3 loop is CSVANRGPYEQYF. The CDR3, as DNA: TGCAGCGTCGCCAACAGGGGGCCCTACGAGCAGTACTTC. This chain joins TRBV29-1 and TRBJ2-7, with 9 bases identical to TRBD1. The CDR3 sequence is 13 residues long. The ends lost 6 bases at V and 2 bases at J; junction bases unmatched: 5. Germline V gene lookup returns CDR1 SQVTM and CDR2 ANQGSEA.

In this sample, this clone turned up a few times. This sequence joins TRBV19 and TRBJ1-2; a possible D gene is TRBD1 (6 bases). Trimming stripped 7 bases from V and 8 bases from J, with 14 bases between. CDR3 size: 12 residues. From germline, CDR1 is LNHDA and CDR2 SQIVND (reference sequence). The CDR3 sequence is CASTRGAFGYTF. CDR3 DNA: TGTGCCAGTACACGGGGGGCGTTCGGCTACACCTTC. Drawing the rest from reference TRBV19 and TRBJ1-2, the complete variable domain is DGGITQSPKYLFRKEGQNVTLSCEQNLNHDAMYWYRQDPGQGLRLIYYSQIVNDFQKGDIAEGYSVSREKKESFPLTVTSAQKNPTAFYLCASTRGAFGYTFGSGTRLTVV.

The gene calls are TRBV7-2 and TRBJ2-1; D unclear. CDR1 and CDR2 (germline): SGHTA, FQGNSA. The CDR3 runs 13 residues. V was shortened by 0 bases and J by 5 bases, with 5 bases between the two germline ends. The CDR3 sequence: CASSLAPDNEQFF. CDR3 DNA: TGTGCCAGCAGCTTAGCGCCAGACAATGAGCAGTTCTTC.

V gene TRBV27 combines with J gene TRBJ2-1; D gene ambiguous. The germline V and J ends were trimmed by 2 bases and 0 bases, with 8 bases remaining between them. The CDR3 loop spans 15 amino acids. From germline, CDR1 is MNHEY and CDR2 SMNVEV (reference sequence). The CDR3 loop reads CASSLMRSSYNEQFF. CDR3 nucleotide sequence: TGTGCCAGCAGTTTAATGCGTAGCTCCTACAATGAGCAGTTCTTC.

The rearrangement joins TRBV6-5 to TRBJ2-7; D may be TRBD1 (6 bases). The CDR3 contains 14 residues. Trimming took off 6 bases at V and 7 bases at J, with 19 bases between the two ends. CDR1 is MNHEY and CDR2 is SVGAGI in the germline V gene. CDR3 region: CASRPDSSQGEQYF. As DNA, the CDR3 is TGTGCCAGCAGACCAGACAGCTCACAGGGTGAGCAGTACTTC.

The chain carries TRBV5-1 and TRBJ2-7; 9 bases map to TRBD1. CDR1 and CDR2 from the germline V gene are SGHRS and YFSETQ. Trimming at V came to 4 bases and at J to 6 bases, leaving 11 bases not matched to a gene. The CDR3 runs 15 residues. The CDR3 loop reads CASSPVPGQGFEQYF. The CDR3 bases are TGCGCCAGCAGCCCCGTCCCGGGACAGGGATTCGAGCAGTACTTC.

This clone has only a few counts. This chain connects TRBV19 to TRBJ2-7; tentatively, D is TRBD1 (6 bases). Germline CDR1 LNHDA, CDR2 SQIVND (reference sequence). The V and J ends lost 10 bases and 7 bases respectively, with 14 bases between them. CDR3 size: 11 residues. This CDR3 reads CATLGAREQYF. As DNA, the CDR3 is TGTGCCACCCTGGGGGCCCGGGAGCAGTACTTC.

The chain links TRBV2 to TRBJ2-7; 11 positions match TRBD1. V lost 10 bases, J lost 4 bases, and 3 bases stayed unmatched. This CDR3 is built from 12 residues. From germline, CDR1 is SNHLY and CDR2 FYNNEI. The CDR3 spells CAIGQGAYEQYF. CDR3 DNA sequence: TGTGCCATAGGACAGGGGGCTTACGAGCAGTACTTC.

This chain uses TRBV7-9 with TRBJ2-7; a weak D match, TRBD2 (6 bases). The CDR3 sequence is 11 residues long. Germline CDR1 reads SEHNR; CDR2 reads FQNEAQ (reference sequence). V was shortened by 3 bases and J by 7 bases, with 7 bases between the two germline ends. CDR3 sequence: CASSFRGEQYF. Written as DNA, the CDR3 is TGTGCCAGCAGCTTCCGGGGGGAGCAGTACTTC. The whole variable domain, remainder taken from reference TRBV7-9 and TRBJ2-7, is DTGVSQNPRHKITKRGQNVTFRCDPISEHNRLYWYRQTLGQGPEFLTYFQNEAQLEKSRLLSDRFSAERPKGSFSTLEIQRTEQGDSAMYLCASSFRGEQYFGPGTRLTVT.

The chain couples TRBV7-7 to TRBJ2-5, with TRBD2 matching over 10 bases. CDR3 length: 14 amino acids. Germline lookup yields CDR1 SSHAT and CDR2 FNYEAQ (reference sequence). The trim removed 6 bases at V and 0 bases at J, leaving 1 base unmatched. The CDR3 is CASSSGGYQETQYF. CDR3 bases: TGTGCCAGCAGTAGCGGGGGGTACCAAGAGACCCAGTACTTC.

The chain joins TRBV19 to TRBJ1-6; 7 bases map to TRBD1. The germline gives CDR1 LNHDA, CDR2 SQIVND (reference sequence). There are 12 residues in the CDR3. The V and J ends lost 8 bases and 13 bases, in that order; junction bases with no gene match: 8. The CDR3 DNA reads TGTGCCAGTCGACAGGGAGCGGCGCCCCTCCACTTT. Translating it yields CASRQGAAPLHF.

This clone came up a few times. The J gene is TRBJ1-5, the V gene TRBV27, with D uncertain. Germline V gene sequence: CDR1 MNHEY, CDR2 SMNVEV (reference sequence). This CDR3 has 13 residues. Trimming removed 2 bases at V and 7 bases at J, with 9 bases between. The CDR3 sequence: CASSLTGPQPQHF. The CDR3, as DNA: TGTGCCAGCAGTTTAACGGGTCCCCAGCCCCAGCATTTT.

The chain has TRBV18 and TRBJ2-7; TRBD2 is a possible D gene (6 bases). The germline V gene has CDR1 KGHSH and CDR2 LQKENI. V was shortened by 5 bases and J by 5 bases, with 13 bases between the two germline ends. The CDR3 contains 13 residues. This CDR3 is CASSSLPGDEQYF. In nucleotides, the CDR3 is TGTGCCAGCTCATCGCTTCCGGGGGACGAGCAGTACTTC.

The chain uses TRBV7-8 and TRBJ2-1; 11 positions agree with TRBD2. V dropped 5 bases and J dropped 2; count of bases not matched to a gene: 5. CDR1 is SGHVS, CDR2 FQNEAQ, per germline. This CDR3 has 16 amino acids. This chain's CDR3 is CASSARLAGTYNEQFF. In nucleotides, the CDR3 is TGTGCCAGCAGCGCCCGACTAGCGGGAACCTACAATGAGCAGTTCTTC.

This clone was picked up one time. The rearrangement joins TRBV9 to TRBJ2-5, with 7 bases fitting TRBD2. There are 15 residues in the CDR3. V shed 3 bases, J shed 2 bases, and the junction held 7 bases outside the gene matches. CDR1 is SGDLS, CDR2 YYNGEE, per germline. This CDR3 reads CASSGAGTTQETQYF. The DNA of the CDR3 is TGTGCCAGCAGCGGTGCCGGGACTACTCAAGAGACCCAGTACTTC.

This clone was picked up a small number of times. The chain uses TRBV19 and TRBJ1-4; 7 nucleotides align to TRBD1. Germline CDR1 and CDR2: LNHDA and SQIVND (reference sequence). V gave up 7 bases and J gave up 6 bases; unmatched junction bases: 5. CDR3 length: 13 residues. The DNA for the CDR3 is TGTGCCAGTAACCGGGACAGCGATGAAAAACTGTTTTTT. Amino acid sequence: CASNRDSDEKLFF. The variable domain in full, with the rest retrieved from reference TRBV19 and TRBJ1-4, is DGGITQSPKYLFRKEGQNVTLSCEQNLNHDAMYWYRQDPGQGLRLIYYSQIVNDFQKGDIAEGYSVSREKKESFPLTVTSAQKNPTAFYLCASNRDSDEKLFFGSGTQLSVL.

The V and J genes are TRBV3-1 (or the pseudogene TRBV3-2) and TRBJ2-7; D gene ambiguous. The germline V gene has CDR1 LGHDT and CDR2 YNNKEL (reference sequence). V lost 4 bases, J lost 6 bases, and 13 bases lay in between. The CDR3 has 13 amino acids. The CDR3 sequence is CASSPQTSPEQYF. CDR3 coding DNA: TGTGCCAGCAGCCCCCAAACCAGTCCCGAGCAGTACTTC.

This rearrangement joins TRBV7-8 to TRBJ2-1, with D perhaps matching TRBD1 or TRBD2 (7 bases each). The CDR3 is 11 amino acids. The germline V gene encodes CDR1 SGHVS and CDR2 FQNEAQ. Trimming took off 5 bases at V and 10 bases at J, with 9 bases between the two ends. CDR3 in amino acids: CASSQGGEQFF. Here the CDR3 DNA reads TGTGCCAGCAGCCAGGGGGGGGAGCAGTTCTTC.

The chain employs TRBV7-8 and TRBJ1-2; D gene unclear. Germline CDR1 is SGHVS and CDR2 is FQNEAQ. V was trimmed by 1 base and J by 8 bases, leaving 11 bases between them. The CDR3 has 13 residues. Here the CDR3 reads CASSLGGLGGYTF. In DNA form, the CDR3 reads TGTGCCAGCAGCTTAGGAGGTCTTGGGGGCTACACCTTC.

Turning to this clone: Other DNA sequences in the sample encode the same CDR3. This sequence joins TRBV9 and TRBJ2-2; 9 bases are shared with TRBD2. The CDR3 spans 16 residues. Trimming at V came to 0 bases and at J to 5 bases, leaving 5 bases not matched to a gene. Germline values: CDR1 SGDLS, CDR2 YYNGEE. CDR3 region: CASSVAAGGGTGELFF. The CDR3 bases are TGTGCCAGCAGCGTAGCAGCGGGAGGCGGAACCGGGGAGCTGTTTTTT.

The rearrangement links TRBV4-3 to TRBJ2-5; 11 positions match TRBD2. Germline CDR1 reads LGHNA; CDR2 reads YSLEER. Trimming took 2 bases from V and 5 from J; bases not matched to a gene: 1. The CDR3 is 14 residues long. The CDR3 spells CASSQLAGGETQYF. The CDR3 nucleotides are TGCGCCAGCAGCCAATTAGCGGGAGGGGAGACCCAGTACTTC.

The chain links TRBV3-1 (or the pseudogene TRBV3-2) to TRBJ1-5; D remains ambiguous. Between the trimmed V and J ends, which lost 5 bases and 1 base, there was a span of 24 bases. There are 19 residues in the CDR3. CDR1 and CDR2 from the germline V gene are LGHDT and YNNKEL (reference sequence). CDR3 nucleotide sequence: TGTGCCAGCAGCTATCCCCCTTCCCCCGGCCCGGGGAGCAATCAGCCCCAGCATTTT. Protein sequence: CASSYPPSPGPGSNQPQHF.

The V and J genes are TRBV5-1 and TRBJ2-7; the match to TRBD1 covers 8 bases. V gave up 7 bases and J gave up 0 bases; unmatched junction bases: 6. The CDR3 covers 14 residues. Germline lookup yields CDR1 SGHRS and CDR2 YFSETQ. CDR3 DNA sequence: TGCGCCAGCGGCCAGGGGGCACTCTCCTACGAGCAGTACTTC. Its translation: CASGQGALSYEQYF.

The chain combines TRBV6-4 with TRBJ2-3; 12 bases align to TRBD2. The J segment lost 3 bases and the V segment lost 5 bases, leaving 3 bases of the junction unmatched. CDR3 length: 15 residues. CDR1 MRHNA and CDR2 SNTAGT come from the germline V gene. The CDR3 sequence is CASSPTSGGTDTQYF. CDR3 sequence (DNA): TGTGCCAGCAGTCCGACTAGCGGGGGAACAGATACGCAGTATTTT.